One sample yielded the 8 T cell receptor beta chains listed below, sequenced in a study of OX40 agonist ivuxolimab in advanced cancers. Sequenced by immunoSEQ multiplex PCR; TCRdb stores in-frame clones only, minus some. The table has tens of thousands of clones, more than 80% seen once. Sequenced here: CD4+ or CD8+ T cells sorted from blood, sampled in a trial of the OX40 agonist ivuxolimab. Source of these receptors: an adult with an advanced solid tumor such as melanoma, head and neck, liver or kidney cancer.

The rearrangement uses TRBV2 and TRBJ2-5; unclear D gene. V lost 5 bases and J lost 3, with 10 bases in between. The CDR3 is made up of 13 amino acids. CDR1 is SNHLY, CDR2 FYNNEI, per germline. CDR3 loop: CASSRLDEETQYF. DNA for the CDR3: TGTGCCAGCAGTAGACTTGACGAAGAGACCCAGTACTTC.

This clone was found once. The CDR3 spells CASSRGLAPYEQYV. CDR3 DNA sequence: TGTGCCAGCAGTAGGGGACTAGCGCCCTACGAGCAGTACGTC. The chain links TRBV2 to TRBJ2-7; 10 positions agree with TRBD2. The germline CDR1 and CDR2 sequences are SNHLY and FYNNEI. Trimming took 5 bases from V and 2 from J; bases not matched to a gene: 3. CDR3 size: 14 residues.

V and J are TRBV5-1 and TRBJ2-1; the D is unclear. Germline values: CDR1 SGHRS, CDR2 YFSETQ. Trimming took 4 bases from V and 4 from J, leaving 9 bases between them. The CDR3 is made up of 13 amino acids. CDR3 DNA sequence: TGCGCCAGCAGCCCCTACGGATACAATGAGCAGTTCTTC. Its translation: CASSPYGYNEQFF.

V is TRBV7-9 and J is TRBJ2-7, with 9 bases identical to TRBD1. The CDR3 spans 18 residues. V shed 0 bases and J 3 bases; nucleotides not matched to a gene: 12. CDR1 and CDR2 (germline): SEHNR, FQNEAQ (reference sequence). Here the CDR3 reads CASSLAPTGTGWIYEQYF. Written as DNA, the CDR3 is TGTGCCAGCAGCTTAGCGCCCACCGGGACAGGGTGGATCTACGAGCAGTACTTC.

The J gene is TRBJ1-5, the V gene TRBV18; TRBD1 aligns across 7 bases. Per the germline V gene, CDR1 is KGHSH and CDR2 is LQKENI. Losses at the gene ends were 6 bases for V and 2 bases for J; bases not matched to a gene: 4. CDR3 length: 14 amino acids. In DNA, the CDR3 is TGTGCCAGCTCCCGCCAGGGGGGCAATCAGCCCCAGCATTTT. Translating gives CASSRQGGNQPQHF.

The chain links TRBV6-1 to TRBJ1-6; the D is unclear. The CDR3 length is 13 residues. The V gene lost 6 bases and the J gene lost 10 bases, with 13 bases spanning the gap. The germline V gene has CDR1 MNHNS and CDR2 SASEGT. The CDR3 sequence is CASSLDIGSPLHF. In nucleotides, the CDR3 is TGTGCCAGCAGCCTAGACATAGGCTCACCCCTCCACTTT.

V and J are TRBV11-3 and TRBJ2-3; the match to TRBD2 covers 8 bases. V trimming: 5 bases; J trimming: 4 bases; junction bases outside the gene matches: 8. Per germline, CDR1 SGHNT and CDR2 YENEEA. This CDR3 contains 15 residues. The CDR3 is CASSLSGSLSDTQYF. The DNA for the CDR3 is TGTGCCAGCAGCCTCAGCGGGAGTCTGTCAGATACGCAGTATTTT.

The J gene is TRBJ1-4, the V gene TRBV4-1; possibly TRBD1 for D (6 bases). This CDR3 has 17 amino acids. Germline-derived CDR1 and CDR2 are MGHRA and YSYEKL. V dropped 1 base and J dropped 8 bases, with 20 bases sitting between them. The CDR3 loop is CASSQVVVGGAGEKLFF. CDR3 DNA: TGCGCCAGCAGCCAAGTGGTTGTCGGGGGCGCGGGAGAAAAACTGTTTTTT.